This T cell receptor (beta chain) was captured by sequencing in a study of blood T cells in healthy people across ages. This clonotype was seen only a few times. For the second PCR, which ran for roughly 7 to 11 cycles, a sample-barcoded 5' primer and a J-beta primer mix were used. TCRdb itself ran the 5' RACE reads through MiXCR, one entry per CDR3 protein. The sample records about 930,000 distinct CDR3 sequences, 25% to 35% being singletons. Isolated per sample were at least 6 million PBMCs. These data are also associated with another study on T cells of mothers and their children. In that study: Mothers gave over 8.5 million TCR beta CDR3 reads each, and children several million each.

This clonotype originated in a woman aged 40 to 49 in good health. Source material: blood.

The CDR3 coding sequence is TGTGCCAGCAGGTCCCCCAGGGCCCCGGCCTACGAGCAGTACTTC. Amino acid sequence: CASRSPRAPAYEQYF. This chain joins TRBV28 and TRBJ2-7; a possible D gene is TRBD1 (5 bases). The germline V and J ends were trimmed by 6 bases and 2 bases, with 17 bases remaining between them. The germline V gene encodes CDR1 MDHEN and CDR2 SYDVKM. The CDR3 is 15 residues long.